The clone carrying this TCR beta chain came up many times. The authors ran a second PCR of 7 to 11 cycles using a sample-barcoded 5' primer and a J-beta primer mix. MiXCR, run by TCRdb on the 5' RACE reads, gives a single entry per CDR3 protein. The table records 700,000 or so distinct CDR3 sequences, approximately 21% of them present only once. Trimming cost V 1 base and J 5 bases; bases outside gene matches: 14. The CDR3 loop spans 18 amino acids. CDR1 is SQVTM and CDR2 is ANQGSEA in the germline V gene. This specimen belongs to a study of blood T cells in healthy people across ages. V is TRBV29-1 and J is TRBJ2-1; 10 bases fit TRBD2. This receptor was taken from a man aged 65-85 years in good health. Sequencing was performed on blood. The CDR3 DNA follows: TGCAGCGTTGAAGGAGGTAGCGGGGGGCCGACCGTTCACAATGAGCAGTTCTTC. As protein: CSVEGGSGGPTVHNEQFF.